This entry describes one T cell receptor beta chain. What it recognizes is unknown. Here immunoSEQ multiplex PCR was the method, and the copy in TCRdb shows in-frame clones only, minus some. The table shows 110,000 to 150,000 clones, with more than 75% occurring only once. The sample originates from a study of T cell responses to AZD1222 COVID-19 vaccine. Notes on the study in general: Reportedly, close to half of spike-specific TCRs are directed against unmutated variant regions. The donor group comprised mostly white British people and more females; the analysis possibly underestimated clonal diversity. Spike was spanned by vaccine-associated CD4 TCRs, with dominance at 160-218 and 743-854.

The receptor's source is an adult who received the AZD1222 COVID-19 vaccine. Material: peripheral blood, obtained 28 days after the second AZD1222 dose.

The CDR3 here is CASSLTAQGAVGEAFF. As DNA, the CDR3 is TGTGCCAGCAGCCTAACTGCTCAGGGGGCCGTAGGTGAAGCTTTCTTT. The chain employs TRBV9 and TRBJ1-1; TRBD1 agrees at 8 bases. Germline V CDR1 and CDR2: SGDLS, YYNGEE. The trim removed 4 bases at V and 7 bases at J, leaving 15 bases unmatched. CDR3 length: 16 residues.